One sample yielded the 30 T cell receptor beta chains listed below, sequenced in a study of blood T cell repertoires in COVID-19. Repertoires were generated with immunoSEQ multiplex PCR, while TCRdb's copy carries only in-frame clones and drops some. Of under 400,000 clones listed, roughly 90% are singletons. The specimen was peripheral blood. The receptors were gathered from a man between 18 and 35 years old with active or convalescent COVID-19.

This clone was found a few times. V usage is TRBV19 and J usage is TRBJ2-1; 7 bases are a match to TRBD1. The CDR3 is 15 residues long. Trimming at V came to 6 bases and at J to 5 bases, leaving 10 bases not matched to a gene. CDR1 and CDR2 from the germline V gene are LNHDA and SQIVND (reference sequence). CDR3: CASRGGTGAHNEQFF. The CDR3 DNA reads TGTGCCAGTAGAGGGGGAACAGGGGCCCACAATGAGCAGTTCTTC.

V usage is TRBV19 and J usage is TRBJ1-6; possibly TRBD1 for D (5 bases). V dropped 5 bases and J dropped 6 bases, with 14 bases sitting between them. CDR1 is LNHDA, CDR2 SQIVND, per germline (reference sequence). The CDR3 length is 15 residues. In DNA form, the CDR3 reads TGTGCCAGTAGTCGGGGGAAAGAGGGTAATTCACCCCTCCACTTT. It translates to CASSRGKEGNSPLHF. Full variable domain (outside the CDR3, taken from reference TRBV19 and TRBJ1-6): DGGITQSPKYLFRKEGQNVTLSCEQNLNHDAMYWYRQDPGQGLRLIYYSQIVNDFQKGDIAEGYSVSREKKESFPLTVTSAQKNPTAFYLCASSRGKEGNSPLHFGNGTRLTVT.

The CDR3 DNA follows: TGTGCCAGCAGCTTAGCTCTCGGAGAGACCCAGTACTTC. Translating it yields CASSLALGETQYF. The chain combines TRBV7-6 with TRBJ2-5; no definite D call. CDR3 length: 13 residues. Germline V lookup: CDR1 SGHVS, CDR2 FNYEAQ. V shed 0 bases and J shed 4 bases, with 6 bases lying between them.

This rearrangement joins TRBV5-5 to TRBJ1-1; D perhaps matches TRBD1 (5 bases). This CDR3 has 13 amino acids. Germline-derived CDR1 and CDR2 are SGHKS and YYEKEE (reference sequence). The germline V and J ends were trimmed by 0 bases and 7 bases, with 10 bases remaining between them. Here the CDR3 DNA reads TGTGCCAGCAGCTTGGTGCGGGGGAATGAAGCTTTCTTT. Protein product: CASSLVRGNEAFF. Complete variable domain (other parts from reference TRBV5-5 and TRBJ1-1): DAGVTQSPTHLIKTRGQQVTLRCSPISGHKSVSWYQQVLGQGPQFIFQYYEKEERGRGNFPDRFSARQFPNYSSELNVNALLLGDSALYLCASSLVRGNEAFFGQGTRLTVV.

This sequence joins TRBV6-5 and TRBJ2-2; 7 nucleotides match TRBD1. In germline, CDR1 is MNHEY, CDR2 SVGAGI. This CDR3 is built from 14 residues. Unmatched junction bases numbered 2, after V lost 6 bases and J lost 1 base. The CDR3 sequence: CASSRTGNTGELFF. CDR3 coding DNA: TGTGCCAGCAGCCGGACAGGGAACACCGGGGAGCTGTTTTTT.

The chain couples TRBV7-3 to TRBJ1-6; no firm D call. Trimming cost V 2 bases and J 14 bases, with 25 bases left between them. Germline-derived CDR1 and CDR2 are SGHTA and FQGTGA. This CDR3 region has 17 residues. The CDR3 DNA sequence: TGTGCCAGCAGCTTACCCCCCGGACCGCGCCGGAGGAGGGCCCTCCACTTT. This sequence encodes CASSLPPGPRRRRALHF. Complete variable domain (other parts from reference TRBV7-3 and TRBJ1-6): GAGVSQTPSNKVTEKGKYVELRCDPISGHTALYWYRQSLGQGPEFLIYFQGTGAADDSGLPNDRFFAVRPEGSVSTLKIQRTERGDSAVYLCASSLPPGPRRRRALHFGNGTRLTVT.

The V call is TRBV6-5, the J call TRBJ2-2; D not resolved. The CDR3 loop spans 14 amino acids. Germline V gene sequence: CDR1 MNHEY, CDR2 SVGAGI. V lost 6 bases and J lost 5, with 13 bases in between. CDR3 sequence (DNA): TGTGCCAGCAGGACACCGTTAGGAACCGGGGAGCTGTTTTTT. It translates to CASRTPLGTGELFF.

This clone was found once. The CDR3 sequence: CASSKKGGQAYSGNTIYF. The CDR3 DNA is TGTGCCAGCAGCAAAAAGGGGGGACAGGCATACTCTGGAAACACCATATATTTT. J is TRBJ1-3 and V is TRBV21-1; TRBD1 reflects the table's D call only, with no check against the DNA. TRBV21-1 is shown as a pseudogene. The CDR3 runs to 18 residues.

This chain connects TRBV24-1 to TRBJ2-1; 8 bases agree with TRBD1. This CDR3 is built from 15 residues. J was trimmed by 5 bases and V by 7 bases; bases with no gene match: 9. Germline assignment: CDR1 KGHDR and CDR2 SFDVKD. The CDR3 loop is CATSPRQGANNEQFF. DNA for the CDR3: TGTGCCACCAGCCCAAGGCAGGGGGCTAACAATGAGCAGTTCTTC.

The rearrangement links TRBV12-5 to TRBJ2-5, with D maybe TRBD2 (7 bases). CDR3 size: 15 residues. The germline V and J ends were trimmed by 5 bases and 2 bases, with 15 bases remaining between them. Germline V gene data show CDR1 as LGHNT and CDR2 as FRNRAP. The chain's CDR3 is CASGDGRGLQETQYF. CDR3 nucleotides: TGTGCTAGTGGTGACGGGCGGGGGCTTCAAGAGACCCAGTACTTC.

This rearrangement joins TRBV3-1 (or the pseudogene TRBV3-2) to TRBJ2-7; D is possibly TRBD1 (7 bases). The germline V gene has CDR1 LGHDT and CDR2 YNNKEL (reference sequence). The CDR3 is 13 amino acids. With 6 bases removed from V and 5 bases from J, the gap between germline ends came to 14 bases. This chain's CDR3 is CASREGGTDEQYF. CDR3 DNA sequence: TGTGCCAGCAGGGAAGGCGGGACAGACGAGCAGTACTTC.

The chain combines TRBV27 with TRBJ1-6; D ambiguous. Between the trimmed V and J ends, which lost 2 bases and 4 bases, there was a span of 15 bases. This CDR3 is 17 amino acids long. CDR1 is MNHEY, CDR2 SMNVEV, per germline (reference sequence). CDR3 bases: TGTGCCAGCAGTTTAACTTCTCTGGGCCAGTATAATTCACCCCTCCACTTT. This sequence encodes CASSLTSLGQYNSPLHF.

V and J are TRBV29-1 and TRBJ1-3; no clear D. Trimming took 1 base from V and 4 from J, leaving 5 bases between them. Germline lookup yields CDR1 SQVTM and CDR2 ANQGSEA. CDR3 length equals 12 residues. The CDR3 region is CSVEGYGNTIYF. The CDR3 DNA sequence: TGCAGCGTTGAAGGCTACGGAAACACCATATATTTT.

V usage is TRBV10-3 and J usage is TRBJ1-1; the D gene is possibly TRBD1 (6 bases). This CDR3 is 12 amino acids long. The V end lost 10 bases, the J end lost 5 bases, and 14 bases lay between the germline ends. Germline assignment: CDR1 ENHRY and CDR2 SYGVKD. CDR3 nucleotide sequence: TGTGCCACCTGGGGGGGGCAAACTGAAGCTTTCTTT. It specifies CATWGGQTEAFF.

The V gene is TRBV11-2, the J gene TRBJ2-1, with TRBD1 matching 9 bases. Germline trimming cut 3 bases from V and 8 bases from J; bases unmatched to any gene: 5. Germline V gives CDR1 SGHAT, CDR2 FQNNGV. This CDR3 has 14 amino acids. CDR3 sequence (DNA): TGTGCCAGCAGCTTCGGTACAGGGGGCTATGAGCAGTTCTTC. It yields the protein CASSFGTGGYEQFF.

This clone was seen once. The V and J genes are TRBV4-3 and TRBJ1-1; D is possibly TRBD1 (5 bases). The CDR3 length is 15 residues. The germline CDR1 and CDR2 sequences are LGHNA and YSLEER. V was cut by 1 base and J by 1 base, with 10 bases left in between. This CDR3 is CASSQGRDGNTEAFF. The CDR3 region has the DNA TGCGCCAGCAGCCAAGGGAGGGACGGGAACACTGAAGCTTTCTTT.

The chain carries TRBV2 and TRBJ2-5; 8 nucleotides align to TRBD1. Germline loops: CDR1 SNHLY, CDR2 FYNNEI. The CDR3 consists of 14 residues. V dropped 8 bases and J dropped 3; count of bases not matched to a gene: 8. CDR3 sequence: CASSRDRTKETQYF. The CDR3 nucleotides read TGTGCCAGCTCACGGGACAGGACGAAAGAGACCCAGTACTTC.

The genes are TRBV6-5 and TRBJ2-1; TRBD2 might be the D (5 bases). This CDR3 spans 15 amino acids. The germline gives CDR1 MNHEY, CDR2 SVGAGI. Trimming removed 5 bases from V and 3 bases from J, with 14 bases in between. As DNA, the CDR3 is TGTGCCAGCAGTCCCCCGGGGAAGGGCTACAATGAGCAGTTCTTC. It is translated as CASSPPGKGYNEQFF.

The CDR3 nucleotides are TGTGCCAGCAGTGACTCAGGAAGACAGGGCAATCAGCCCCAGCATTTT. It codes for CASSDSGRQGNQPQHF. V gene TRBV6-4 combines with J gene TRBJ1-5; D might be TRBD1 (6 bases). V lost 0 bases and J lost 2, with 11 bases in between. CDR1 and CDR2 from the germline V gene are MRHNA and SNTAGT. CDR3 length: 16 residues.

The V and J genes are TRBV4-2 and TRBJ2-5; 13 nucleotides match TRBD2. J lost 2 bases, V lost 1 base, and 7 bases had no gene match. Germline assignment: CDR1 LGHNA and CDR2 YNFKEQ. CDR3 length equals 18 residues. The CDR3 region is CASSQGRTSGGYQETQYF. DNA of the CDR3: TGTGCCAGCAGCCAAGGCCGGACTAGCGGGGGCTATCAAGAGACCCAGTACTTC.

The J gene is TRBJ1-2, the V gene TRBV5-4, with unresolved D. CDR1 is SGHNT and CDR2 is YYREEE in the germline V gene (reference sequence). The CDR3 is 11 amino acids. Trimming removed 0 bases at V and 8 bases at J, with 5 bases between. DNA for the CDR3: TGTGCCAGCAGCTTGGGAGTCGGCTACACCTTC. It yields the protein CASSLGVGYTF.

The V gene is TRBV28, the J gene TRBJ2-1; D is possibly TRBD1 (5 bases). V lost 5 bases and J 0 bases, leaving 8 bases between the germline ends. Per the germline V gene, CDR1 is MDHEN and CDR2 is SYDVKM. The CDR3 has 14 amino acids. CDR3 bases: TGTGCCAGCAGTGACAGAACCTCCTACAATGAGCAGTTCTTC. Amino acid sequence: CASSDRTSYNEQFF. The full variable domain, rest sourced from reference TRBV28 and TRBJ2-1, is DVKVTQSSRYLVKRTGEKVFLECVQDMDHENMFWYRQDPGLGLRLIYFSYDVKMKEKGDIPEGYSVSREKKERFSLILESASTNQTSMYLCASSDRTSYNEQFFGPGTRLTVL.

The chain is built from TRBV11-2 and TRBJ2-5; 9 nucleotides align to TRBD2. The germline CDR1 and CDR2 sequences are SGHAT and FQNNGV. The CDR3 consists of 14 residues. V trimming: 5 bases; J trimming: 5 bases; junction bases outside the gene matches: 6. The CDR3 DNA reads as TGTGCCAGCAGCGAGCGGGGGGCTCTGGAGACCCAGTACTTC. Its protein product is CASSERGALETQYF.

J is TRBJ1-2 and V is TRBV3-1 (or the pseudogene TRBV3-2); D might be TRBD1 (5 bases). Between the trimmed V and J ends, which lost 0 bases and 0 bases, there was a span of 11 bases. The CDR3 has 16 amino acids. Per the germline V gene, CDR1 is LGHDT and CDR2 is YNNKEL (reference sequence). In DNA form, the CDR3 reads TGTGCCAGCAGCCAAGATCTTCCAGGGCCTAACTATGGCTACACCTTC. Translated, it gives CASSQDLPGPNYGYTF.

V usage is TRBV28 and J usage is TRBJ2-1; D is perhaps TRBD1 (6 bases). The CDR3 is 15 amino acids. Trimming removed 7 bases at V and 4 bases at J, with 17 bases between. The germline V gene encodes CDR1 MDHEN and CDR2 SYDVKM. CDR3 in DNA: TGTGCCAGCAATAGACCTGGGGGCTCTTACAATGAGCAGTTCTTC. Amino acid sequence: CASNRPGGSYNEQFF.

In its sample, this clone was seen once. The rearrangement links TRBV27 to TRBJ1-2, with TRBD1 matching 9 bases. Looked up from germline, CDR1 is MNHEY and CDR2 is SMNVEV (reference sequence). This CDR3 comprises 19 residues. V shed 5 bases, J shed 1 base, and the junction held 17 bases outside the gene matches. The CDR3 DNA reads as TGTGCCAGCAGTCTCAGATTAACAGGGGGCAGGAGTGTTAACTATGGCTACACCTTC. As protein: CASSLRLTGGRSVNYGYTF.

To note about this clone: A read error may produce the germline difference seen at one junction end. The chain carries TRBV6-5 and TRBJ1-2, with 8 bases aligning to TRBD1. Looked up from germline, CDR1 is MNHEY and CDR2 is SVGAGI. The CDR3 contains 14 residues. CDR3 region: CVSSYDRGRVGYTF. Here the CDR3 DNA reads TGTGTCAGCAGCTACGACAGGGGTAGAGTAGGCTACACCTTC.

The CDR3: CASSSTGGGSPLHF. CDR3 sequence (DNA): TGTGCCAGCAGTTCGACAGGGGGCGGTTCACCCCTCCACTTT. V usage is TRBV6-2 or TRBV6-3 and J usage is TRBJ1-6, with 10 bases matching TRBD1. In germline, CDR1 is MNHEY, CDR2 SVGEGT. J was trimmed by 9 bases and V by 4 bases; bases with no gene match: 3. The CDR3 contains 14 residues.

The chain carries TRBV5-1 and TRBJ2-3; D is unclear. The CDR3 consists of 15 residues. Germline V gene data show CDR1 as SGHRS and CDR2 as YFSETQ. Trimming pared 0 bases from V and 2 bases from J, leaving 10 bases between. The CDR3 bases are TGCGCCAGCAGCTTGGCCTCTCTAAACACAGATACGCAGTATTTT. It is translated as CASSLASLNTDTQYF.

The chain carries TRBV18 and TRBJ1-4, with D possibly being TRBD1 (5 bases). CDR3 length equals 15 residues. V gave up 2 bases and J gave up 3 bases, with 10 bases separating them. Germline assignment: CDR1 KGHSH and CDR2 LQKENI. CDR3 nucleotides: TGTGCCAGCTCACCAGTTCCAGGGCCTAATGAAAAACTGTTTTTT. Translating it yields CASSPVPGPNEKLFF.